The 11 T cell receptor beta chains below all came from one sample that was sequenced in a study of T-cell memory formation after mild COVID-19. MiXCR was run by TCRdb on the 5' RACE reads, yielding one entry per CDR3 protein. This sample has fewer than 400,000 distinct CDR3 sequences, with approximately 15% found just once. Sequencing was done on a sample of PBMCs or a T cell subset sorted from them (not recorded which). All receptors come from a man between 18 and 29 years old who had mild COVID-19 (a few samples of this study predate the infection). Cell type and time point are not known.

The chain is built from TRBV7-2 and TRBJ2-4; D is uncertain. This CDR3 is 15 amino acids long. The germline CDR1 and CDR2 sequences are SGHTA and FQGNSA. Deletions cut 5 bases from V and 5 bases from J, with 16 bases between. For the CDR3, the DNA is TGTGCCAGCAGCCTGTGGTCTGGGCAAGAAAACATTCAGTACTTC. It encodes CASSLWSGQENIQYF.

There are a few counts of this clonotype. V is TRBV7-2 and J is TRBJ1-1, with TRBD1 matching 7 bases. The CDR3 is 15 residues long. Unmatched junction bases numbered 4, after V lost 3 bases and J lost 0 bases. Germline values: CDR1 SGHTA, CDR2 FQGNSA. The CDR3 DNA is TGTGCCAGCAGCTTGGTTACAGGGGTGAACACTGAAGCTTTCTTT. Its protein is CASSLVTGVNTEAFF.

This clonotype was observed a handful of times. The chain carries TRBV11-1 and TRBJ2-7; 8 bases agree with TRBD1. Germline CDR1 SGHAT, CDR2 FQDESV (reference sequence). The CDR3 contains 15 residues. Trimming at V came to 2 bases and at J to 1 base, leaving 4 bases not matched to a gene. The CDR3 DNA is TGTGCCAGCAGCTTACAGGGGGCTCGTTCCTACGAGCAGTACGTC. Amino acid sequence: CASSLQGARSYEQYV.

This clonotype was observed a few times. The rearrangement joins TRBV12-3 or TRBV12-4 to TRBJ2-2, with 14 bases fitting TRBD2. Trimming cost V 8 bases and J 6 bases; bases outside gene matches: 5. The CDR3 has 15 residues. CDR3 nucleotide sequence: TGTGCCAGCGAACGACTAGCGGGGGGGCCCGGGGAGCTGTTTTTT. This translates into CASERLAGGPGELFF.

This clonotype has just a few counts. V usage is TRBV4-1 and J usage is TRBJ1-2; TRBD1 matches 10 bases. CDR3 length: 15 residues. Germline V lookup: CDR1 MGHRA, CDR2 YSYEKL. V lost 0 bases, J lost 4 bases, and 2 bases stayed unmatched. The CDR3 DNA reads TGCGCCAGCAGCCAAGAGACAGGGGGCAGCTATGGCTACACCTTC. The encoded protein is CASSQETGGSYGYTF.

The rearrangement uses TRBV28 and TRBJ1-2, with D possibly being TRBD1 (5 bases). CDR1 and CDR2 (germline): MDHEN, SYDVKM. The CDR3 contains 15 residues. V lost 1 base and J 3 bases, leaving 12 bases between the germline ends. Written as DNA, the CDR3 is TGTGCCAGCAGTTTATCTAGGGACGGCTACTATGGCTACACCTTC. Amino acids: CASSLSRDGYYGYTF.

The rearrangement uses TRBV3-1 and TRBJ1-2; 7 bases match TRBD1. Germline V gene sequence: CDR1 LGHDT, CDR2 YNNKEL (reference sequence). The CDR3 has 14 residues. The V gene end was trimmed by 5 bases and the J gene end by 1 base; junction bases not matched to a gene: 4. The CDR3 coding sequence is TGTGCCAGCAGCGGGACAGAATATAACTATGGCTACACCTTC. It codes for CASSGTEYNYGYTF.

In regard to this clonotype: A much larger clone lies a single base off, so this may be a read error. This chain links TRBV5-1 with TRBJ1-6, with D hard to call. The CDR3 covers 15 residues. Germline CDR1 and CDR2: SGHRS and YFSETQ. CDR3: CDSSLSAVNNSPLHF. The CDR3 coding sequence is TGCGACAGCAGCTTGTCGGCAGTAAATAATTCACCCCTCCACTTT.

The rearrangement joins TRBV4-2 to TRBJ1-5, with D hard to call. The CDR3 loop spans 14 amino acids. V was cut by 0 bases and J by 5 bases, with 8 bases left in between. CDR1 and CDR2 (germline): LGHNA, YNFKEQ. CDR3 nucleotide sequence: TGTGCCAGCAGCCAAGATGCCCTAGATCAGCCCCAGCATTTT. Its protein is CASSQDALDQPQHF.

This chain uses TRBV7-2 with TRBJ1-2, with D possibly being TRBD1 (6 bases). The ends were cut back, 4 bases at V and 5 bases at J, with 14 bases in the middle. Germline V CDR1 and CDR2: SGHTA, FQGNSA. There are 14 residues in the CDR3. CDR3 region: CASSYTRGNYGYTF. CDR3 bases: TGTGCCAGCAGCTACACCAGGGGAAATTATGGCTACACCTTC.

This clonotype was detected a few times. The V call is TRBV5-1, the J call TRBJ2-2, with 7 bases that match TRBD1. The CDR3 covers 15 residues. Germline V gene data show CDR1 as SGHRS and CDR2 as YFSETQ. V lost 0 bases and J lost 5; bases outside the gene matches: 4. The CDR3 here is CASSLGGTVTGELFF. DNA of the CDR3: TGCGCCAGCAGCTTGGGAGGGACAGTTACCGGGGAGCTGTTTTTT.